This passage covers 12 T cell receptor beta chains from one sample sequenced in a study of T-cell reconstitution after alpha-beta-depleted transplantation in children. Unique molecular identifiers were used to barcode this TCRbeta library. MiXCR, run by TCRdb on the PCR reads, gives a single entry per CDR3 protein. The sample records some 200,000 distinct CDR3 sequences, 9% to 10% being singletons. The starting material was PBMCs from the stem cell graft donor, obtained from the stem cell graft. All receptors derive from a human donor who donated a stem cell graft to a child with SCID.

This clonotype was recorded many times. The chain uses TRBV5-1 and TRBJ1-1; no definite D call. CDR3 size: 15 residues. Germline V gene lookup returns CDR1 SGHRS and CDR2 YFSETQ. Trimming cost V 7 bases and J 1 base, with 17 bases left between them. The CDR3 is CASQGGGTKNTEAFF. In DNA, the CDR3 is TGCGCCAGCCAAGGAGGAGGAACTAAGAACACTGAAGCTTTCTTT.

This clonotype was found many times. The chain joins TRBV28 to TRBJ2-5; 7 nucleotides agree with TRBD2. Germline-derived CDR1 and CDR2 are MDHEN and SYDVKM. V dropped 2 bases and J dropped 7; count of bases not matched to a gene: 4. CDR3 length equals 13 residues. The CDR3 loop is CASSLRERGTQYF. The CDR3 region has the DNA TGTGCCAGCAGTTTACGGGAGCGGGGGACCCAGTACTTC.

In its sample, this clonotype was seen a few times. The genes are TRBV5-1 and TRBJ2-6; no firm D call. CDR3 size: 16 residues. Deletions cut 0 bases from V and 0 bases from J, with 7 bases between. Germline V gene sequence: CDR1 SGHRS, CDR2 YFSETQ. CDR3 sequence: CASSLGPGSGANVLTF. The DNA of the CDR3 is TGCGCCAGCAGCTTGGGCCCCGGCTCTGGGGCCAACGTCCTGACTTTC.

Many counts were recorded for this clonotype. The chain has TRBV12-3 or TRBV12-4 and TRBJ1-1; D remains ambiguous. This CDR3 is 13 amino acids long. Deletions cut 4 bases from V and 5 bases from J, with 11 bases between. CDR3: CASSSEGWTEAFF. In nucleotides, the CDR3 is TGTGCCAGCAGTTCTGAAGGGTGGACTGAAGCTTTCTTT.

This clonotype was detected many times. This chain links TRBV5-1 with TRBJ1-2, with 11 bases identical to TRBD1. The germline V gene encodes CDR1 SGHRS and CDR2 YFSETQ. The CDR3 totals 15 residues. V was pared by 4 bases and J by 4 bases, with 6 bases of the junction left unmatched. CDR3 in amino acids: CASSRTGGYGYGYTF. The CDR3 DNA reads as TGCGCCAGCAGCCGGACAGGGGGCTATGGCTATGGCTACACCTTC.

This clonotype was recorded once. This sequence may be a read error, since a much larger clone differs from it by one base. The rearrangement uses TRBV20-1 and TRBJ2-1; 11 bases line up with TRBD2. Germline V gives CDR1 DFQATT, CDR2 SNEGSKA (reference sequence). The CDR3 has 18 residues. Here the CDR3 DNA reads TGCTGTGCTAGTATTTCTAGCGGGGGGCCCCTTATCTACAATGAGCAGTTCTTC. The encoded protein is CCASISSGGPLIYNEQFF.

The chain employs TRBV5-6 and TRBJ1-4; the D is unclear. CDR1 and CDR2 from the germline V gene are SGHDT and YYEEEE. V gave up 2 bases and J gave up 8 bases, with 13 bases separating them. The CDR3 runs to 14 residues. For the CDR3, the DNA is TGTGCCAGCAGCTTCACCGGGAAGGGCGAAAAACTGTTTTTT. It specifies CASSFTGKGEKLFF.

This clonotype occurred a few times. The rearrangement uses TRBV20-1 and TRBJ1-5, with D possibly being TRBD1 (5 bases). Deletions cut 1 base from V and 1 base from J, with 20 bases between. Germline V gene sequence: CDR1 DFQATT, CDR2 SNEGSKA (reference sequence). The CDR3 is made up of 18 amino acids. Here the CDR3 reads CSARAPGSALRSNQPQHF. The CDR3 nucleotides are TGCAGTGCTAGAGCCCCAGGGTCGGCGTTAAGAAGCAATCAGCCCCAGCATTTT.

A note on this clonotype: A much larger clone differs by one base, so this may be a read error. The chain carries TRBV5-1 and TRBJ2-7, with D possibly called TRBD1 or TRBD2 (5 bases each). This CDR3 contains 13 residues. The germline V gene encodes CDR1 SGHRS and CDR2 YFSETQ. This CDR3 reads CVSSWGSPGEQYF. CDR3 nucleotide sequence: TGCGTCAGCAGCTGGGGGTCCCCCGGCGAGCAGTACTTC. Complete variable domain (other parts from reference TRBV5-1 and TRBJ2-7): KAGVTQTPRYLIKTRGQQVTLSCSPISGHRSVSWYQQTPGQGLQFLFEYFSETQRNKGNFPGRFSGRQFSNSRSEMNVSTLELGDSALYLCVSSWGSPGEQYFGPGTRLTVT.

This clonotype was counted many times. The chain carries TRBV20-1 and TRBJ1-1, with no clear D. Germline V gene lookup returns CDR1 DFQATT and CDR2 SNEGSKA (reference sequence). There are 14 residues in the CDR3. Trimming removed 6 bases from V and 4 bases from J, with 18 bases in between. The CDR3 is CSAQAPVGATEAFF. In DNA, the CDR3 is TGCAGTGCCCAAGCCCCGGTCGGCGCCACTGAAGCTTTCTTT.

About this clonotype itself: One end of the junction fails to match germline, which may point to a read error. This chain uses TRBV7-6 with TRBJ1-4; 7 bases are shared with TRBD1. CDR3 size: 15 residues. Germline V gene data show CDR1 as SGHVS and CDR2 as FNYEAQ. CDR3 in DNA: TGTGCCAGCAGCTTAGGGGGACAGACAAATGAAAAACTGTCTTTT. Its protein is CASSLGGQTNEKLSF. Supplemented by reference TRBV7-6 and TRBJ1-4, the full variable domain reads GAGVSQSPRYKVTKRGQDVALRCDPISGHVSLYWYRQALGQGPEFLTYFNYEAQQDKSGLPNDRFSAERPEGSISTLTIQRTEQRDSAMYRCASSLGGQTNEKLSFGSGTQLSVL.

Details on this clonotype: A much bigger clone sits one base away, suggesting this may be a read error. This rearrangement joins TRBV20-1 to TRBJ2-7, with no clear D. The CDR3 length is 13 residues. Germline CDR1 DFQATT, CDR2 SNEGSKA (reference sequence). The CDR3 reads CSAPRTDTYEQSF. The CDR3 nucleotides read TGCAGTGCCCCCCGGACGGATACCTACGAGCAGTCCTTC.